These 26 T cell receptor beta chains originate from one sample sequenced in a study of blood T cell repertoires in COVID-19. Profiling relied on immunoSEQ multiplex PCR, and the TCRdb table lists in-frame clones only, not all of them. The profile shows approximately 120,000 clones, around three quarters of them singletons. Sequenced input: peripheral blood. These receptors originate from a human donor in a cohort sampled during active or convalescent COVID-19.

The chain carries TRBV6-4 and TRBJ1-1; no clear D. The V and J ends lost 2 bases and 12 bases respectively, with 13 bases between them. Germline V CDR1 and CDR2: MRHNA, SNTAGT. The CDR3 covers 12 residues. The CDR3 sequence: CASSDGGAATFF. The CDR3 DNA reads as TGTGCCAGCAGTGACGGAGGAGCAGCGACTTTCTTT.

The chain links TRBV7-2 to TRBJ2-1, with TRBD1 matching over 9 bases. With V trimmed by 6 bases and J by 6 bases, 6 bases remained unmatched. Germline CDR1 SGHTA, CDR2 FQGNSA. The CDR3 is 14 amino acids. CDR3 amino acids: CASSPDRGRNEQFF. CDR3 sequence (DNA): TGTGCCAGCAGTCCGGACAGGGGTCGCAATGAGCAGTTCTTC.

This chain links TRBV7-6 with TRBJ1-5; D is unclear. V was pared by 11 bases and J by 5 bases, with 7 bases between. This CDR3 contains 10 residues. The germline CDR1 and CDR2 sequences are SGHVS and FNYEAQ. CDR3 sequence: CASVDQPQHF. CDR3 DNA: TGTGCCTCCGTAGATCAGCCCCAGCATTTT.

The V and J genes are TRBV7-9 and TRBJ1-6; perhaps TRBD1 as D (5 bases). CDR3 size: 16 residues. Looked up from germline, CDR1 is SEHNR and CDR2 is FQNEAQ (reference sequence). V was trimmed by 3 bases and J by 0 bases, leaving 9 bases between them. The CDR3 protein is CASSFDSSSYNSPLHF. The DNA for the CDR3 is TGTGCCAGCAGCTTCGACAGTTCCTCCTATAATTCACCCCTCCACTTT.

This clone was found a few times. DNA for the CDR3: TGTGCCAGCAGCTTTAGGACTGCTTATTCACCCCTCCACTTT. Amino acids: CASSFRTAYSPLHF. The chain joins TRBV5-6 to TRBJ1-6; D unresolved. Germline assignment: CDR1 SGHDT and CDR2 YYEEEE. The CDR3 contains 14 residues. V lost 2 bases to trimming and J lost 8 bases, with 11 bases between them.

As to this clone: Other DNA sequences of this sample code for an identical CDR3. The rearrangement uses TRBV20-1 and TRBJ2-7; possible D gene TRBD1, 5 bases. This CDR3 has 11 residues. V was pared by 6 bases and J by 3 bases, with 9 bases between. CDR1 is DFQATT and CDR2 is SNEGSKA in the germline V gene (reference sequence). The CDR3 loop reads CSARAGYEQYF. The CDR3 DNA reads as TGCAGTGCCAGGGCTGGCTACGAGCAGTACTTC.

The chain is built from TRBV5-4 and TRBJ2-1; D is perhaps TRBD2 (5 bases). Between the trimmed V and J ends, which lost 4 bases and 4 bases, there was a span of 15 bases. Germline V gene sequence: CDR1 SGHNT, CDR2 YYREEE (reference sequence). There are 15 residues in the CDR3. DNA for the CDR3: TGTGCCAGCAGCGCGAGACTAAGCGGATACAATGAGCAGTTCTTC. Translating gives CASSARLSGYNEQFF.

The table lists this clone with a few counts. This chain uses TRBV7-2 with TRBJ1-5, with 9 bases matching TRBD1. Germline V gene data show CDR1 as SGHTA and CDR2 as FQGNSA. Losses at the gene ends were 5 bases for V and 5 bases for J; bases not matched to a gene: 4. This CDR3 has 14 residues. CDR3 residues: CASSRGQGHQPQHF. As DNA, the CDR3 is TGTGCCAGCAGCCGGGGACAGGGACATCAGCCCCAGCATTTT.

J is TRBJ2-7 and V is TRBV28; weak D call: TRBD2 (5 bases). The V gene's germline CDR1 is MDHEN and CDR2 SYDVKM. The CDR3 runs to 14 residues. Trimming pared 3 bases from V and 3 bases from J, leaving 12 bases between. CDR3 region: CASSFQRTSYEQYF. The DNA of the CDR3 is TGTGCCAGCAGTTTCCAGCGGACCAGCTACGAGCAGTACTTC.

V and J are TRBV6-2 or TRBV6-3 and TRBJ2-7, with 8 bases identical to TRBD1. There are 12 residues in the CDR3. V lost 6 bases and J lost 7; bases outside the gene matches: 5. The germline gives CDR1 MNHEY, CDR2 SVGEGT. For the CDR3, the DNA is TGTGCCAGCAGCCTCAGGGGGCGTGAGCAGTACTTC. Protein product: CASSLRGREQYF.

The J gene is TRBJ1-1, the V gene TRBV29-1; TRBD1 agrees at 7 bases. Germline lookup yields CDR1 SQVTM and CDR2 ANQGSEA. The CDR3 runs 14 residues. The J segment lost 4 bases and the V segment lost 5 bases, leaving 10 bases of the junction unmatched. CDR3 nucleotides: TGCAGCGTTCAGAGGGGGCGCGGAGGCACTGAAGCTTTCTTT. It yields the protein CSVQRGRGGTEAFF.

The V call is TRBV6-5, the J call TRBJ1-2, with 9 bases identical to TRBD1. The CDR3 loop spans 15 amino acids. CDR1 MNHEY and CDR2 SVGAGI come from the germline V gene. Trimming at V came to 6 bases and at J to 4 bases, leaving 9 bases not matched to a gene. Written as DNA, the CDR3 is TGTGCCAGCAGGATAAGCGGGACAGGGTTCTATGGCTACACCTTC. This gives the protein CASRISGTGFYGYTF.

This clone was seen more than once but under ten times. This rearrangement joins TRBV4-1 to TRBJ2-5, with D possibly being TRBD1 (5 bases). Trimming shortened V by 4 bases and J by 4 bases, and 10 bases separated the two germline ends. The germline V gene encodes CDR1 MGHRA and CDR2 YSYEKL. The CDR3 runs 13 residues. The CDR3 coding sequence is TGCGCCAGCAGCCTGACCAGGGTAGAGACCCAGTACTTC. This sequence encodes CASSLTRVETQYF.

Worth noting for this clone: The junction and the germline gene differ at one end; a read error may be behind it. The chain combines TRBV2 with TRBJ2-7, with D tentatively TRBD1 (5 bases). This CDR3 comprises 11 residues. The germline CDR1 and CDR2 sequences are SNHLY and FYNNEI. The CDR3 nucleotides read TGTGCCAGCATGTTGAGACAGACTCTATGGTTC. This codes for CASMLRQTLWF.

The chain combines TRBV7-8 with TRBJ2-1; TRBD1 matches at 9 bases. The V gene's germline CDR1 is SGHVS and CDR2 FQNEAQ. V lost 5 bases, J lost 10 bases, and 3 bases stayed unmatched. This CDR3 has 12 residues. The CDR3 coding sequence is TGTGCCAGCAGCCGGACAGGGGTGGAGCAGTTCTTC. This translates into CASSRTGVEQFF.

J is TRBJ2-2 and V is TRBV6-5; 7 bases map to TRBD1. Germline-derived CDR1 and CDR2 are MNHEY and SVGAGI. The ends lost 6 bases at V and 5 bases at J; junction bases unmatched: 3. The CDR3 runs to 13 residues. The CDR3 loop reads CASRTQGTGELFF. In nucleotides, the CDR3 is TGTGCCAGCAGAACACAGGGGACCGGGGAGCTGTTTTTT.

V usage is TRBV27 and J usage is TRBJ2-1; TRBD2 matches 11 bases. J gave up 7 bases and V 5 bases, and 7 bases lay outside the gene matches. CDR1 MNHEY and CDR2 SMNVEV come from the germline V gene (reference sequence). This CDR3 has 15 residues. The CDR3 is CASSLLAGEGNEQFF. The CDR3 DNA is TGTGCCAGCAGTCTACTAGCGGGAGAAGGAAATGAGCAGTTCTTC.

This rearrangement joins TRBV25-1 to TRBJ2-5; maybe TRBD1 (5 bases). CDR1 and CDR2 from the germline V gene are MGHDK and SYGVNS. Trimming took off 1 base at V and 1 base at J, with 7 bases between the two ends. The CDR3 has 14 amino acids. The DNA of the CDR3 is TGTGCCAGCAGTGAATGGACAACCCAAGAGACCCAGTACTTC. Protein product: CASSEWTTQETQYF.

The V and J genes are TRBV5-5 and TRBJ2-7; TRBD2 is a possible D gene (6 bases). Between the trimmed V and J ends, which lost 5 bases and 7 bases, there was a span of 31 bases. Germline lookup yields CDR1 SGHKS and CDR2 YYEKEE (reference sequence). This CDR3 comprises 18 residues. For the CDR3, the DNA is TGTGCCAGCAGGGTAGGCTATTCGCCTAGCGTTATGATAGGGGAGCAGTACTTC. This encodes CASRVGYSPSVMIGEQYF.

The chain employs TRBV5-1 and TRBJ1-2; D unresolved. The CDR3 contains 12 residues. Per the germline V gene, CDR1 is SGHRS and CDR2 is YFSETQ. V gave up 2 bases and J gave up 8 bases, with 10 bases separating them. CDR3 in DNA: TGCGCCAGCAGCTTCCCGGGTGTCGGCTACACCTTC. Translating it yields CASSFPGVGYTF.

The DNA of the CDR3 is TGTGCCAGCAGTTACTCCGGGGAGGCCAATCAGCCCCAGCATTTT. Protein: CASSYSGEANQPQHF. This chain connects TRBV6-5 to TRBJ1-5; D remains unclear. Germline CDR1 reads MNHEY; CDR2 reads SVGAGI. The CDR3 consists of 15 residues. V shed 0 bases and J shed 3 bases, with 9 bases lying between them.

The chain carries TRBV28 and TRBJ2-1; a possible D gene is TRBD1 (6 bases). The CDR3 sequence is 15 residues long. Germline CDR1 reads MDHEN; CDR2 reads SYDVKM. The V gene lost 8 bases and the J gene lost 1 base, with 15 bases spanning the gap. DNA for the CDR3: TGTGCCAGCCGGATAGGGGGTCGTTCCTACAATGAGCAGTTCTTC. Amino acids: CASRIGGRSYNEQFF.

The V call is TRBV28, the J call TRBJ1-2; D is possibly TRBD1 (6 bases). CDR3 length: 14 residues. CDR1 is MDHEN, CDR2 SYDVKM, per germline. The germline V and J ends were trimmed by 6 bases and 8 bases, with 19 bases remaining between them. CDR3 protein: CASRQQGRQGGYTF. CDR3 DNA: TGTGCCAGCAGGCAGCAGGGGCGTCAGGGCGGCTACACCTTC.

The chain's CDR3 is CASSLRLAGNEQFF. The CDR3 region has the DNA TGTGCCAGCAGCTTGCGGCTAGCGGGGAATGAGCAGTTCTTC. This chain connects TRBV5-4 to TRBJ2-1, with 9 bases fitting TRBD2. J was trimmed by 7 bases and V by 1 base; bases with no gene match: 3. The CDR3 is 14 residues long. CDR1 and CDR2 from the germline V gene are SGHNT and YYREEE (reference sequence). The full variable domain, rest sourced from reference TRBV5-4 and TRBJ2-1, is ETGVTQSPTHLIKTRGQQVTLRCSSQSGHNTVSWYQQALGQGPQFIFQYYREEENGRGNFPPRFSGLQFPNYSSELNVNALELDDSALYLCASSLRLAGNEQFFGPGTRLTVL.

The V call is TRBV7-6, the J call TRBJ2-5; no clear D gene. Germline values: CDR1 SGHVS, CDR2 FNYEAQ. This CDR3 has 11 amino acids. Trimming shortened V by 5 bases and J by 7 bases, and 8 bases separated the two germline ends. The DNA for the CDR3 is TGTGCCAGCAGCCCCCATTGGACCCAGTACTTC. Residues: CASSPHWTQYF.

The chain links TRBV5-1 to TRBJ2-3; TRBD1 agrees at 7 bases. V shed 0 bases, J shed 0 bases, and the junction held 7 bases outside the gene matches. Germline values: CDR1 SGHRS, CDR2 YFSETQ. The length of the CDR3 is 17 residues. CDR3 sequence (DNA): TGCGCCAGCAGCTTGGTCCCGACAGGGCTAAGCACAGATACGCAGTATTTT. Its translation is CASSLVPTGLSTDTQYF.